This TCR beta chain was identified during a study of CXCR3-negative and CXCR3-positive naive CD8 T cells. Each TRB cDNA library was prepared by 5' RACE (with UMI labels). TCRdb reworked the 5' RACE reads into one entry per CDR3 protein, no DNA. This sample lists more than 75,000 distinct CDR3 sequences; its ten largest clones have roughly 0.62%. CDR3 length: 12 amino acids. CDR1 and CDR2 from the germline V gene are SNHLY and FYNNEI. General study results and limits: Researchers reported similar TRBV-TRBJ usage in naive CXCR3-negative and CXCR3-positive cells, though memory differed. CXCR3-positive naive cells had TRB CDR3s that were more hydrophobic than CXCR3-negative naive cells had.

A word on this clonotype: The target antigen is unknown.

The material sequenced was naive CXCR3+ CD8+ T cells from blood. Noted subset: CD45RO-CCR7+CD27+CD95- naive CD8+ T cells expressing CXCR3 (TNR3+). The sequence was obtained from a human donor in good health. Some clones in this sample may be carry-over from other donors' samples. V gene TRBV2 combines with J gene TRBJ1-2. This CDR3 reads CASVGPNYGYTF.